This TCR beta chain is drawn from a study of CD8 T cells in Susac syndrome. The RNA, about 0.5 to 1 ug, was put through reverse transcription using random hexamers. TCRdb re-derived calls from the immunoSEQ multiplex PCR reads in MiXCR, one entry per CDR3 protein. The sample lists over 100,000 distinct CDR3 sequences, around 97% occurring once. This clonotype was sampled from a human donor in good health. The specimen was CD4+ T cells from PBMCs.

The CDR3 DNA is TGTGCCAGCACGCGGGGCTCCTACGAGCAGTACTTC. This encodes CASTRGSYEQYF. V and J are TRBV28 and TRBJ2-7; D perhaps matches TRBD2 (6 bases). Germline V gives CDR1 MDHEN, CDR2 SYDVKM. Trimming stripped 7 bases from V and 0 bases from J, with 7 bases between. The CDR3 contains 12 residues.